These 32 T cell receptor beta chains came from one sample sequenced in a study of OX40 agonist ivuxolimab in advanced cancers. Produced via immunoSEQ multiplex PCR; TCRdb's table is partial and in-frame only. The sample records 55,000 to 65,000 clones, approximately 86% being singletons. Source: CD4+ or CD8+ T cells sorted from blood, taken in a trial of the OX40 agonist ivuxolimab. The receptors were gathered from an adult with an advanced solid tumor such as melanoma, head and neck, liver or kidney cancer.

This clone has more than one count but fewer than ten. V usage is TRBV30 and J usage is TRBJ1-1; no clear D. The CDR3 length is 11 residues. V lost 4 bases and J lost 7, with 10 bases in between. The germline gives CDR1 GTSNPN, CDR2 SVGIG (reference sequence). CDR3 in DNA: TGTGCCTGGACCCAGGAGAATGAAGCTTTCTTT. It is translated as CAWTQENEAFF.

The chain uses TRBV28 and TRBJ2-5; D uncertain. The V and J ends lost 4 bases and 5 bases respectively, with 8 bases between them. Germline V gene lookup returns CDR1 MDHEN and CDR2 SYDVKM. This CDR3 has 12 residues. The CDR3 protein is CASSSHGETQYF. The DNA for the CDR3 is TGTGCCAGCAGTTCCCACGGGGAGACCCAGTACTTC.

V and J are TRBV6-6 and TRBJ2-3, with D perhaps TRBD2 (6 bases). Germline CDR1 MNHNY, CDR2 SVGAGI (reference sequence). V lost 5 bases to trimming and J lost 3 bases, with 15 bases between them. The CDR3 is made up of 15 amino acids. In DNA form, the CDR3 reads TGTGCCAGCAGTCTAAGGGAGGCCAGGACAGATACGCAGTATTTT. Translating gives CASSLREARTDTQYF.

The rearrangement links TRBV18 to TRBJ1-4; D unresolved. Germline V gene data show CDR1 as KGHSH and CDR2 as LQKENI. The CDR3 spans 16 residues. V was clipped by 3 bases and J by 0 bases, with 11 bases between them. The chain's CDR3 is CASSPRQIATNEKLFF. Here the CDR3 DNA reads TGTGCCAGCTCACCCCGACAAATCGCAACTAATGAAAAACTGTTTTTT.

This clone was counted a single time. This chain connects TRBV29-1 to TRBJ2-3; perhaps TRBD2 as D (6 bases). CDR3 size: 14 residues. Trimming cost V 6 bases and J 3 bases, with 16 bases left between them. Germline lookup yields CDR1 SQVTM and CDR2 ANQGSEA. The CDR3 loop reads CSVPAGAGTDTQYF. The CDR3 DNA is TGCAGCGTCCCAGCGGGTGCCGGGACAGATACGCAGTATTTT.

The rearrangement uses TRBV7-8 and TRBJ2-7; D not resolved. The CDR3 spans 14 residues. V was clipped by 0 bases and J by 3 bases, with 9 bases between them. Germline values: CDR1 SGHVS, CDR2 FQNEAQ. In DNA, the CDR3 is TGTGCCAGCAGCTTAGCTCAGTTTCACTACGAGCAGTACTTC. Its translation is CASSLAQFHYEQYF.

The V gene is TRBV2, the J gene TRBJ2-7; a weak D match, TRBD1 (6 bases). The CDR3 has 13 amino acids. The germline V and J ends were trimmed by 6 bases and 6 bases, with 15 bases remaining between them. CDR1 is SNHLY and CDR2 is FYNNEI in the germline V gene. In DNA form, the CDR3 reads TGTGCCAGCAGGACGAGGGCAGGGGTCGAGCAGTACTTC. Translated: CASRTRAGVEQYF.

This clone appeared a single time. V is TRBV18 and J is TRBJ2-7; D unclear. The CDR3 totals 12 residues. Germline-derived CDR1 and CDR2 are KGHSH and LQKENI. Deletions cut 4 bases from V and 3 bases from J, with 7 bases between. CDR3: CASSHSNYEQYF. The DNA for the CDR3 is TGTGCCAGCTCACACAGTAACTACGAGCAGTACTTC.

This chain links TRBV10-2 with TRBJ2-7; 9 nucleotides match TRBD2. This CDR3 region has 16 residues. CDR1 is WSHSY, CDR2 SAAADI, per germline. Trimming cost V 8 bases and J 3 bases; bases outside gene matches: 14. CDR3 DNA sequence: TGCGCCAGCGGGAAACCAGCTAGCGGGATCCTCTACGAGCAGTACTTC. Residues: CASGKPASGILYEQYF.

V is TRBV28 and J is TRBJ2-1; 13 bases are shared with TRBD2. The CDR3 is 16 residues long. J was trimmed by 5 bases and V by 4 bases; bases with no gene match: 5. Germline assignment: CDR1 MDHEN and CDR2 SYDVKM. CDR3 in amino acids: CASSSPGTSGNNEQFF. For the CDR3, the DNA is TGTGCCAGCAGTTCACCCGGGACTAGCGGGAACAATGAGCAGTTCTTC.

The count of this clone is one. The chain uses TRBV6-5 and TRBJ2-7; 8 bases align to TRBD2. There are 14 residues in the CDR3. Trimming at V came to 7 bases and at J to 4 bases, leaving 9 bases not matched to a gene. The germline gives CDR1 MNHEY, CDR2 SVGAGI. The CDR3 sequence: CASTPTSGSYEQYF. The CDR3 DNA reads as TGTGCCAGCACCCCAACAAGCGGGAGTTACGAGCAGTACTTC.

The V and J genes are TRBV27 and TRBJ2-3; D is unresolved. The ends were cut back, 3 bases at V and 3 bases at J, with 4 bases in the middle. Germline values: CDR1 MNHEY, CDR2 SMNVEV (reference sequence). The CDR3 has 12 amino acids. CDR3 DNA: TGTGCCAGCAGTTTCTGGACAGATACGCAGTATTTT. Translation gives CASSFWTDTQYF.

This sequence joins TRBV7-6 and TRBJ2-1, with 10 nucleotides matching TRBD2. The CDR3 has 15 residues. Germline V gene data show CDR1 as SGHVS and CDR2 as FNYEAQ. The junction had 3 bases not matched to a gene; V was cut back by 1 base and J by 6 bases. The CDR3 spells CASSLGLAGVNEQFF. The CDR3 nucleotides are TGTGCCAGCAGCTTAGGGCTAGCGGGAGTCAATGAGCAGTTCTTC.

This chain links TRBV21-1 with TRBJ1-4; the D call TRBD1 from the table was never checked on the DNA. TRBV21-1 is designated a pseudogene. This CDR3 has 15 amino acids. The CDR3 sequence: CASSKGPGQNEKLFF. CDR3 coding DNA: TGTGCCAGCAGCAAAGGTCCGGGACAGAATGAAAAACTGTTTTTT.

The CDR3 coding sequence is TGTGCCAGCAAGGGGACAGGGGGTAATTCACCCCTCCACTTT. This sequence encodes CASKGTGGNSPLHF. The J gene is TRBJ1-6, the V gene TRBV25-1, with 11 nucleotides matching TRBD1. The V segment lost 7 bases and the J segment 6 bases; nucleotides outside the gene matches: 2. The CDR3 loop spans 14 amino acids. CDR1 and CDR2 (germline): MGHDK, SYGVNS.

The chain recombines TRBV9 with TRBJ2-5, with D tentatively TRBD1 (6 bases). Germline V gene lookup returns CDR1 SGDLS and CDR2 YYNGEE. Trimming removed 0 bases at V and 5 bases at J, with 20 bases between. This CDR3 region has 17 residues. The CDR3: CASSVGGQGNFGETQYF. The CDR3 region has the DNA TGTGCCAGCAGCGTAGGGGGGCAAGGGAACTTCGGGGAGACCCAGTACTTC.

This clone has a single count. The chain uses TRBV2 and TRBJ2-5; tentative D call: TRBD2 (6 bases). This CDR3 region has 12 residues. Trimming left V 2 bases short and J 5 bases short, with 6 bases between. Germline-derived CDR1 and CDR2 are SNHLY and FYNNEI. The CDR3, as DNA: TGTGCCAGCAGTGAACGGGGGGAGACCCAGTACTTC. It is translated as CASSERGETQYF.

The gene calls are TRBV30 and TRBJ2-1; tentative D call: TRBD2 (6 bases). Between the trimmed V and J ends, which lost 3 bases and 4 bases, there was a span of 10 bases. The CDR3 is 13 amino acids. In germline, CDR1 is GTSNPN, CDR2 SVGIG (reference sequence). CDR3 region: CAWRASEYNEQFF. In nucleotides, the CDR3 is TGTGCCTGGAGGGCTAGCGAATACAATGAGCAGTTCTTC.

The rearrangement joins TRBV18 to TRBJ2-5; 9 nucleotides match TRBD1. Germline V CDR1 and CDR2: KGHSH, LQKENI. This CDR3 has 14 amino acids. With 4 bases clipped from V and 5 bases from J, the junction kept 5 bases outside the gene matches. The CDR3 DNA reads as TGTGCCAGCTCACGGACAGGGGTTTGGGAGACCCAGTACTTC. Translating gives CASSRTGVWETQYF.

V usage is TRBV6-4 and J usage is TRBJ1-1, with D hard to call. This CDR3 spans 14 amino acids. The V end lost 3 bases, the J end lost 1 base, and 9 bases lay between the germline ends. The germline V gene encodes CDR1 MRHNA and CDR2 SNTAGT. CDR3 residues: CASSEYPENTEAFF. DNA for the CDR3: TGTGCCAGCAGTGAATATCCAGAGAACACTGAAGCTTTCTTT.

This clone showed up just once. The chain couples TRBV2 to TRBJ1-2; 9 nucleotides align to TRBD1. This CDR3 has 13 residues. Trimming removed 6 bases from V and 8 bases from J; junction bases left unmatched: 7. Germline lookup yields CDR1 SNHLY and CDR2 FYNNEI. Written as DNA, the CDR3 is TGTGCCAGCAGCCGAGGGACAGGGATGGGCTACACCTTC. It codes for CASSRGTGMGYTF. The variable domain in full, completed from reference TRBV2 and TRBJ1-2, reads EPEVTQTPSHQVTQMGQEVILRCVPISNHLYFYWYRQILGQKVEFLVSFYNNEISEKSEIFDDQFSVERPDGSNFTLKIRSTKLEDSAMYFCASSRGTGMGYTFGSGTRLTVV.

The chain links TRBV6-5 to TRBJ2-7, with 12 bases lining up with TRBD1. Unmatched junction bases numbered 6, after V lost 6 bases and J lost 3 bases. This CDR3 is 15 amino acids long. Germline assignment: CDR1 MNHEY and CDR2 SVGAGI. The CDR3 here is CASSLRDRGLYEQYF. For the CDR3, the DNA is TGTGCCAGCAGCCTCCGGGACAGGGGGCTCTACGAGCAGTACTTC.

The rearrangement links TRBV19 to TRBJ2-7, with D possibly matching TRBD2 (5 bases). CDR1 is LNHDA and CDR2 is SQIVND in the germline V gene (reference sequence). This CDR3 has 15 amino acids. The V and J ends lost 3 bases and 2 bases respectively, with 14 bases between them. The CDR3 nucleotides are TGTGCCAGTAGTATGAGAGGCCGAGGGACCTACGAGCAGTACTTC. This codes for CASSMRGRGTYEQYF.

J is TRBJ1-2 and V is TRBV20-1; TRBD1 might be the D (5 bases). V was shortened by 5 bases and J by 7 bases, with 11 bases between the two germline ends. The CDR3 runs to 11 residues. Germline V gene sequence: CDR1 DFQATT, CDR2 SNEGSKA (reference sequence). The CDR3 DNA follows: TGCAGTGCTGGACTTGGGGCTGGCTACACCTTC. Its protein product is CSAGLGAGYTF.

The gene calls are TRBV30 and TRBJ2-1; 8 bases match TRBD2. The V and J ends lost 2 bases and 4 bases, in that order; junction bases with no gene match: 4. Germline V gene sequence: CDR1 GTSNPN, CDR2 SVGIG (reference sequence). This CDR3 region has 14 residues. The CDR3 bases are TGTGCCTGGAGTATCGGACTAGCTTACAATGAGCAGTTCTTC. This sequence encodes CAWSIGLAYNEQFF.

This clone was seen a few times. CDR3 sequence (DNA): TGTGCCAGCAGCTTAGGTGTAGGGATTGATACGCAGTATTTT. Protein product: CASSLGVGIDTQYF. V usage is TRBV7-3 and J usage is TRBJ2-3; D remains unclear. The V and J ends lost 2 bases and 6 bases respectively, with 12 bases between them. Germline values: CDR1 SGHTA, CDR2 FQGTGA. The CDR3 consists of 14 residues.

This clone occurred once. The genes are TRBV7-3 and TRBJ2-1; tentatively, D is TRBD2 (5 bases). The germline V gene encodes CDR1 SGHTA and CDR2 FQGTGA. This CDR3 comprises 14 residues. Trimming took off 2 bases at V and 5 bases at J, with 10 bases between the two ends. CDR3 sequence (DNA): TGTGCCAGCAGCTTAGGACTGGGAGACAATGAGCAGTTCTTC. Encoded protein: CASSLGLGDNEQFF.

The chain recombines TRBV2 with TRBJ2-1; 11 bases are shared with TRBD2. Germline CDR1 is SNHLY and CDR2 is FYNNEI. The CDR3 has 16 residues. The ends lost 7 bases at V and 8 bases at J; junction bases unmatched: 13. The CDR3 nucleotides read TGTGCCAGCACCGTCGGACTAGCGGGCGCGAGCCATGAGCAGTTCTTC. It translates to CASTVGLAGASHEQFF.

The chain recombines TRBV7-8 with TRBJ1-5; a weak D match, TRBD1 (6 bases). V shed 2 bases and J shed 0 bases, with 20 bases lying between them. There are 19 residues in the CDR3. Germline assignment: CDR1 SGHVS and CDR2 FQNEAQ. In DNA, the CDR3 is TGTGCCAGCAGCTTATCTAGCCTACAGGGAACTTATAGCAATCAGCCCCAGCATTTT. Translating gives CASSLSSLQGTYSNQPQHF.

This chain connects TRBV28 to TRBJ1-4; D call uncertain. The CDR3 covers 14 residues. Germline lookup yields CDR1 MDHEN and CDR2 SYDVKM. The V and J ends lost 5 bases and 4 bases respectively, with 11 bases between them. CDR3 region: CASSQGLYNEKLFF. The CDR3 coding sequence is TGTGCCAGCAGTCAAGGGTTATATAATGAAAAACTGTTTTTT.

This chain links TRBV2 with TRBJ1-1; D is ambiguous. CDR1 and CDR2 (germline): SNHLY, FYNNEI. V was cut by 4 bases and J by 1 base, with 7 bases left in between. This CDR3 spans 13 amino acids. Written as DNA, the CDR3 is TGTGCCAGCAGTGTCCTTGGGAACACTGAAGCTTTCTTT. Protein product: CASSVLGNTEAFF.

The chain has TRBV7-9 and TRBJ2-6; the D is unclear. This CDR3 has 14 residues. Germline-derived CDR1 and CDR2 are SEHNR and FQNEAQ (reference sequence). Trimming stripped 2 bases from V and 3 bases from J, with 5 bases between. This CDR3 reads CASSLQSGANVLTF. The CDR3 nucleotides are TGTGCCAGCAGCTTACAGAGTGGGGCCAACGTCCTGACTTTC.